This T cell receptor (beta chain) originates from a study of shared clonotypes between healthy human individuals. V trimming: 5 bases; J trimming: 8 bases; junction bases outside the gene matches: 9. This CDR3 is 15 amino acids long. Germline CDR1 SGHRS, CDR2 YFSETQ. Here immunoSEQ multiplex PCR was the method, and the copy in TCRdb shows in-frame clones only, minus some. Of 2,500,000 or so clones listed, over 85% were seen once; the top ten hold roughly 0.36%. The TCR was taken from a man aged 18-30 years in good health. Some clones in this sample may be carry-over from other donors' samples. Sequencing input: naive CD4+ T cells from PBMCs. The subset here: CD45RA+ positively selected. V and J are TRBV5-1 and TRBJ2-2, with TRBD2 matching over 10 bases. The CDR3 coding sequence is TGCGCCAGCAGTGTCCTAGCGGGAGTTTCTGGGGAGCTGTTTTTT. This sequence encodes CASSVLAGVSGELFF.